The rows below give T cell receptor beta chains drawn from one sample of a study of response to subunit inactivated influenza vaccine. MiXCR, run by TCRdb on the RT-PCR reads, gives a single entry per CDR3 protein. The top ten clones hold 1.5% to 2% of a sample with some 500,000 distinct CDR3 sequences, about 25% of them seen once. Source: CD4+ T cells sorted from PBMCs, taken more than 4 days after vaccination. These receptors originate from a man aged 45-65 years who received an inactivated influenza vaccine. Both conserved end residues are part of each CDR3. A D gene is named only where the DNA matches it firmly. Part of the rows lack a size; the others show once, few, many or a class for expanded clones.

D gene	clone size	J gene	V gene	CDR3 DNA	CDR3 protein
TRBD1	-	TRBJ2-7	TRBV12-3/TRBV12-4	TGTGCCAGCAGTTTGGACACAGGGGCTCACTACGAGCAGTACTTC	CASSLDTGAHYEQYF
TRBD1	-	TRBJ1-1	TRBV18	TGTGCCAGCTCACTATACCAGGGGGAGAACACTGAAGCTTTCTTT	CASSLYQGENTEAFF
-	few	TRBJ2-7	TRBV12-3/TRBV12-4	TGTGCCAGCACCCATAGTGGACGAAGGGCTGGAGAGCAGTACTTC	CASTHSGRRAGEQYF
-	-	TRBJ2-7	TRBV27	TGTGCCAGCAGTTCGGGCAGGGAATCGGGAGAGCAGTACTTC	CASSSGRESGEQYF
-	-	TRBJ2-1	TRBV20-1	TGCAGCATAACGGGGGTGATCAGCAATGAGCAGTTCTTC	CSITGVISNEQFF
-	-	TRBJ1-1	TRBV7-2	TGTGCCAGCAGCTCGGACGGTGGGAACACTGAAGCTTTCTTT	CASSSDGGNTEAFF
-	-	TRBJ2-5	TRBV20-1	TGCAGTTTTGTTTCAGAGACCCAGTACTTC	CSFVSETQYF
TRBD2	-	TRBJ2-7	TRBV15	TGTGCCACCAGCAGAGGTAGCGGGGGTCTATACGAGCAGTACTTC	CATSRGSGGLYEQYF
TRBD2	-	TRBJ2-7	TRBV3-1	TGTGCCAGCAGCCAAGGCGGGGGGAGGGGTTACGAGCAGTACTTC	CASSQGGGRGYEQYF
-	-	TRBJ2-1	TRBV12-3/TRBV12-4	TGTGCCAGCACCTCGACCTTGGGGTCAAGCGATGAGCAGTTCTTC	CASTSTLGSSDEQFF
TRBD1	few	TRBJ1-6	TRBV19	TGTGCCAGTAACGACAGGGTTAATTCACCCCTCCACTTT	CASNDRVNSPLHF
-	once	TRBJ1-5	TRBV5-1	TGCGCCAGCAGCTTGGTTCCAGAGAGCAATCAGCCCCAGCATTTT	CASSLVPESNQPQHF
TRBD2	-	TRBJ2-7	TRBV5-1	TGCGCCAGCAGAATAGCGGGGTCCGTCCCATACGAGCAGTACTTC	CASRIAGSVPYEQYF
TRBD1	few	TRBJ2-1	TRBV10-3	TGTGCCATCAGTTTTGACAGGGGGAATAACAATGAGCAGTTCTTC	CAISFDRGNNNEQFF
-	-	TRBJ1-2	TRBV6-5	TGTGCCAGCAGTTACCTGGGCGACGGCTACACCTTC	CASSYLGDGYTF
-	few	TRBJ2-2	TRBV12-3/TRBV12-4	TGTGCCAGCAGTTTATGGGGTCCTCGCTCGAACACCGGGGAGCTGTTTTTT	CASSLWGPRSNTGELFF
TRBD1	many	TRBJ1-1	TRBV12-3/TRBV12-4	TGTGCCAGCAGTCAGGCTCTCACAGGGGTAGCTTTCTTT	CASSQALTGVAFF
-	-	TRBJ1-1	TRBV5-6	TGTGCCAGCAGCTTGGCCGTATTTGGTCTGAACACTGAAGCTTTCTTT	CASSLAVFGLNTEAFF
TRBD1	few	TRBJ2-1	TRBV29-1	TGCAGCGTCCGGGACAGTTTTAATGAGCAGTTCTTC	CSVRDSFNEQFF
-	few	TRBJ2-2	TRBV20-1	TGCAGTGCTAGGGCGGAGGGAAACACCGGGGAGCTGTTTTTT	CSARAEGNTGELFF
-	few	TRBJ1-5	TRBV7-9	TGTGCCAGCAGCTTAGCGGTGGGGGGAAATCAGCCCCAGCATTTT	CASSLAVGGNQPQHF
-	few	TRBJ2-7	TRBV10-3	TGTGCCATCAGACAGGTTTACGAGCAGTACTTC	CAIRQVYEQYF
-	-	TRBJ2-7	TRBV7-9	TGTGCCAGCAGCTTGGGTGCGCCCTACGAGCAGTACTTC	CASSLGAPYEQYF
TRBD1	few	TRBJ2-1	TRBV12-3/TRBV12-4	TGTGCCAGCAGTCACCGGGACAGGGTAGTGAATGAGCAGTTCTTC	CASSHRDRVVNEQFF
TRBD1	few	TRBJ2-3	TRBV20-1	TGCAGTGCAGGGGGCGCAGATACGCAGTATTTT	CSAGGADTQYF
-	-	TRBJ1-6	TRBV12-3/TRBV12-4	TGTGCCAGCAGTCCCGGACAGCAGGGAACCTCGGGGGTCCACTTT	CASSPGQQGTSGVHF
TRBD1	-	TRBJ1-6	TRBV3-1	TGTGCCAGCAGCCAAGAAAGGGGGCGCGGCTCACCCCTCCACTTT	CASSQERGRGSPLHF
-	-	TRBJ1-4	TRBV6-5	TGTGCCAGCAGTTACTTCAGGGGCGGTGGTGATGAAAAACTGTTTTTT	CASSYFRGGGDEKLFF
-	-	TRBJ2-7	TRBV27	TGTGCCAGCAGCCCGGGTTTAAGAGCCTACGAGCAGTACTTC	CASSPGLRAYEQYF
-	few	TRBJ1-4	TRBV18	TGTGCCAGCTCACCACCGGGCAGCTCCGAAAAACTGTTTTTT	CASSPPGSSEKLFF
TRBD1	few	TRBJ2-2	TRBV6-5	TGTGCCAGCAGTTCCACGGACAGGACGAACACCGGGGAGCTGTTTTTT	CASSSTDRTNTGELFF
-	-	TRBJ1-1	TRBV20-1	TGCAGTGGACAAGCAGGCCCTGAAGCTTTCTTT	CSGQAGPEAFF
-	-	TRBJ1-6	TRBV4-3	TGCGCCAGCAGCCTCCTTGAAGGGGCAGGGGTCAATTCACCCCTCCACTTT	CASSLLEGAGVNSPLHF
TRBD1	few	TRBJ1-1	TRBV6-1	TGTGCCAGCAGAACACTTGTAAACAGGGGGCGGAGGACTGAAGCTTTCTTT	CASRTLVNRGRRTEAFF
TRBD2	-	TRBJ2-1	TRBV5-1	TGCGCCAGCAGCTTGGGTCCCCCTGGAGCGGGACCCAAGGAGCAGTTCTTC	CASSLGPPGAGPKEQFF
-	-	TRBJ2-7	TRBV29-1	TGCAGCGTTGGCCCCCAGAGGCATTCCTACGAGCAGTACTTC	CSVGPQRHSYEQYF
TRBD2	-	TRBJ2-1	TRBV6-2/TRBV6-3	TGTGCCAGCAGTTACCAGCGGGAGAGTAATGAGCAGTTCTTC	CASSYQRESNEQFF
TRBD1	-	TRBJ1-2	TRBV7-2	TGTGCCAGCAGCTGGGGACAGAGCTATGGCTACACCTTC	CASSWGQSYGYTF
-	few	TRBJ2-7	TRBV7-9	TGTGCCAGCAGCTTTTCCTCCGAGCAGTACTTC	CASSFSSEQYF
TRBD2	-	TRBJ2-3	TRBV7-9	TGTGCCAGCAGTCTTCGGGGGGACACAGATACGCAGTATTTT	CASSLRGDTDTQYF
-	many	TRBJ2-1	TRBV9	TGTGCCAGCAGCGTAGGGAGGGGGGGAAACAATGAGCAGTTCTTC	CASSVGRGGNNEQFF
-	-	TRBJ1-1	TRBV21-1	TGTGCCAGCAGCAAAGTGCCCCCCCAACAGGGGCCGAACACTGAAGCTTTCTTT	CASSKVPPQQGPNTEAFF
-	few	TRBJ2-5	TRBV20-1	TGCAGTGCTACTCCCTCGCCAGTCGAGACCCAGTACTTC	CSATPSPVETQYF
TRBD2	-	TRBJ2-3	TRBV10-1	TGCGCCAGCAATGAGACTAGGCTAGCGGGGAGCACAGATACGCAGTATTTT	CASNETRLAGSTDTQYF
-	-	TRBJ1-6	TRBV27	TGTGCCAGCAGTTTCGGGCAGGGAAATTCACCCCTCCACTTT	CASSFGQGNSPLHF
-	-	TRBJ2-1	TRBV20-1	TGCAGTGCTAGGTCCGGGCTTAGCTCCTACAATGAGCAGTTCTTC	CSARSGLSSYNEQFF
-	-	TRBJ1-1	TRBV4-2	TGTGACAGCAGCCACCCCGACGGGGGGAACACTGAAGCTTTCTTT	CDSSHPDGGNTEAFF
TRBD2	few	TRBJ2-3	TRBV5-1	TGCGCCAGCAGCTCTAGCGGGGGCCGCACAGATACGCAGTATTTT	CASSSSGGRTDTQYF
-	-	TRBJ1-1	TRBV5-1	TGCGCCAGCAGCTTCACGGTAGACACTGAAGCTTTCTTT	CASSFTVDTEAFF
-	-	TRBJ2-1	TRBV5-4	TGTGCCAGCAGCACTAGACTAGGACCCTCCTACAATGAGCAGTTCTTC	CASSTRLGPSYNEQFF
TRBD1	-	TRBJ1-4	TRBV6-5	TGTGCCAGCAGTTACCGGACAGGGGTTAATGAAAAACTGTTTTTT	CASSYRTGVNEKLFF
TRBD1	-	TRBJ2-3	TRBV10-3	TGTGCCACTGGGGGCCGACTACAGGGGGGCACAGATACGCAGTATTTT	CATGGRLQGGTDTQYF
-	-	TRBJ2-7	TRBV7-9	TGTGCCAGCAGCTTAAGGGGGTCCGCCAGGGCCTACGAGCAGTACTTC	CASSLRGSARAYEQYF
-	-	TRBJ1-4	TRBV2	TGTGCCAGCAGCGTCGGGGGCAGGTCCCCCTGGAGAAAACTGTTTTTT	CASSVGGRSPWRKLFF